The rows below give T cell receptor beta chains drawn from one sample of a study of cytomegalovirus exposure and HLA in healthy donors. Using immunoSEQ multiplex PCR, the repertoire was profiled, and TCRdb retains in-frame clones only, with some absent. The specimen's table records 80,000 or so clones. The sequenced sample consisted of PBMCs. The source of these receptors is a woman aged 25 to 45 in good health and CMV-seronegative. Each CDR3 is given without its conserved first and last residue.

TRBV7-6	13	TRBJ2-5	ASSFTSSGQETQY
TRBV7-9	15	TRBJ2-1	ASSYPLTSGANNEQF
TRBV15	13	TRBJ1-6	ATSSGTGDNSPLH
TRBV5-1	13	TRBJ2-1	ASSLEGNYFKEQF
TRBV19	13	TRBJ2-1	ASSRYRDTDNEQF
TRBV9	14	TRBJ2-1	ARCHGGRPSYNEQF
TRBV6-1	11	TRBJ2-2	ASSPRATGELF
TRBV14	11	TRBJ2-7	ASSPGGNGEQY
TRBV18	10	TRBJ2-3	ASSPISDTQY
TRBV30	14	TRBJ2-1	AWTGVGANSDNEQF
TRBV5-8	11	TRBJ2-7	ASSPGVAGAEY
TRBV6-1	12	TRBJ1-5	ASQDRSLNQPQH
TRBV18	12	TRBJ2-3	ASSPNLRRDTQY
TRBV18	13	TRBJ1-5	ASSPGQGRDQPQH
TRBV6-1	16	TRBJ1-4	ASSGDPTGISTNEKLF
TRBV5-4	13	TRBJ2-2	ASSLGQGNTGELF
TRBV5-1	11	TRBJ2-5	ASSLGSRETQY
TRBV29-1	13	TRBJ2-7	SVSAWGQVSYEQY
TRBV29-1	10	TRBJ2-1	SVDTGDNEQF
TRBV6-5	14	TRBJ2-1	ASSSLAAGEINEQF
TRBV10-3	11	TRBJ2-7	AISDLKSREQY
TRBV5-1	13	TRBJ2-1	ASSLNPSSYNEQF